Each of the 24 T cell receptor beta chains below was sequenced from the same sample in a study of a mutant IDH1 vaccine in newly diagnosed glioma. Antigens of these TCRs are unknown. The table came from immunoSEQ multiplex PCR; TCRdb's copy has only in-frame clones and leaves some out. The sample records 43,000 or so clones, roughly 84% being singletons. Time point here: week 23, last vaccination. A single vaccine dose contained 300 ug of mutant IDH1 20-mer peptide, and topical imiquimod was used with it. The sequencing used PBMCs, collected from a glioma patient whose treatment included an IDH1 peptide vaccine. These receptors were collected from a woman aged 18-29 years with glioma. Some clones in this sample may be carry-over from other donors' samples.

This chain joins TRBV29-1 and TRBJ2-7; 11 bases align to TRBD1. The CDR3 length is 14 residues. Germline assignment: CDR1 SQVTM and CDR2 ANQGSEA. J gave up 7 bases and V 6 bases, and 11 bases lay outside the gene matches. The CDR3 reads CSVGLGQGAREQYF. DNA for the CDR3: TGCAGCGTCGGCCTTGGACAGGGGGCGCGGGAGCAGTACTTC.

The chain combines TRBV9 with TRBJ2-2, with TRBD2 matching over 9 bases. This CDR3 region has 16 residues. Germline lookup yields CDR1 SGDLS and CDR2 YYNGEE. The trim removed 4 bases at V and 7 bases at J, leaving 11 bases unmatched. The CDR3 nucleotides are TGTGCCAGCAGCCAGAGGGCGGGAGGGCCTATCGGGGAGCTGTTTTTT. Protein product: CASSQRAGGPIGELFF.

The CDR3 reads CASTMDPSNEKLFF. In nucleotides, the CDR3 is TGTGCCAGCACCATGGACCCCTCCAATGAAAAACTGTTTTTT. The chain joins TRBV6-1 to TRBJ1-4; D remains ambiguous. The CDR3 is 14 residues long. Germline CDR1 and CDR2: MNHNS and SASEGT. V was cut by 7 bases and J by 5 bases, with 14 bases left in between.

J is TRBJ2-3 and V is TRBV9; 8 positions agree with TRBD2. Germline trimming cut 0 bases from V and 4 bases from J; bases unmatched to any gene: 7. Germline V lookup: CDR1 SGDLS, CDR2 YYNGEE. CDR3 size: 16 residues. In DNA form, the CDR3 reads TGTGCCAGCAGCGTAGTATCCGGGGGGGCCCCAGATACGCAGTATTTT. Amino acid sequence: CASSVVSGGAPDTQYF. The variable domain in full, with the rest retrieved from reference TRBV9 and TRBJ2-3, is DSGVTQTPKHLITATGQRVTLRCSPRSGDLSVYWYQQSLDQGLQFLIQYYNGEERAKGNILERFSAQQFPDLHSELNLSSLELGDSALYFCASSVVSGGAPDTQYFGPGTRLTVL.

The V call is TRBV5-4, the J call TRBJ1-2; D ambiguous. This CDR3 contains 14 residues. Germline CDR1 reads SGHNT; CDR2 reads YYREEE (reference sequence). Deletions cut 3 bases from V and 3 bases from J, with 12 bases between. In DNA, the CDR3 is TGTGCCAGCAGCTCCCAACAGAGCCACTATGGCTACACCTTC. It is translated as CASSSQQSHYGYTF.

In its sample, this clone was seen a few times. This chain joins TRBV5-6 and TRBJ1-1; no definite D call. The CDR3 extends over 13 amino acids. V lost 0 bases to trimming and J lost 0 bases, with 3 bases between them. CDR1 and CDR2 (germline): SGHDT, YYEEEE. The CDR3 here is CASSLGMNTEAFF. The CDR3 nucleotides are TGTGCCAGCAGCTTGGGAATGAACACTGAAGCTTTCTTT.

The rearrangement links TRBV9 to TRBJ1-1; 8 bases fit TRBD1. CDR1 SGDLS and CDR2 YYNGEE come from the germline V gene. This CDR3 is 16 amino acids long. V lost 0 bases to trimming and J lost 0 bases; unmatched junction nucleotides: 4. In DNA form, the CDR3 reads TGTGCCAGCAGCGTAGCAGGGGGCGCCTTGAACACTGAAGCTTTCTTT. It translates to CASSVAGGALNTEAFF.

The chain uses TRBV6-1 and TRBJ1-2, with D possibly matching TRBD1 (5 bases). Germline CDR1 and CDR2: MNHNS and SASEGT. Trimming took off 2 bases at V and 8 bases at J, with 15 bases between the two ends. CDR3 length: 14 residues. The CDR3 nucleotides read TGTGCCAGCAGTGAAAGTGGGAGACAGTTAGGCTACACCTTC. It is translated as CASSESGRQLGYTF.

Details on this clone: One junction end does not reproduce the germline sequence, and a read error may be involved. The CDR3 region has the DNA TGTGCTAGCAGCCGACTAAAAAACACCGGGGAGCTGTTTTTT. It specifies CASSRLKNTGELFF. This sequence joins TRBV7-7 and TRBJ2-2; D possibly corresponds to TRBD2 (5 bases). The CDR3 is made up of 14 amino acids. CDR1 SSHAT and CDR2 FNYEAQ come from the germline V gene (reference sequence).

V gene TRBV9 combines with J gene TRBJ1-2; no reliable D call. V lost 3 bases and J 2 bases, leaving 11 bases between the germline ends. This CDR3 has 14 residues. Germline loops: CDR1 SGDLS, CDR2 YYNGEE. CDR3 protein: CASSGGALNYGYTF. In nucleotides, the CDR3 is TGTGCCAGCAGCGGGGGAGCCTTAAACTATGGCTACACCTTC.

Here the CDR3 DNA reads TGTGCCAGCAGTTTACCAGGTCAGCCCCAGCATTTT. As protein: CASSLPGQPQHF. The rearrangement uses TRBV27 and TRBJ1-5; D is uncertain. V was clipped by 2 bases and J by 6 bases, with 5 bases between them. The CDR3 consists of 12 residues. Germline CDR1 reads MNHEY; CDR2 reads SMNVEV (reference sequence).

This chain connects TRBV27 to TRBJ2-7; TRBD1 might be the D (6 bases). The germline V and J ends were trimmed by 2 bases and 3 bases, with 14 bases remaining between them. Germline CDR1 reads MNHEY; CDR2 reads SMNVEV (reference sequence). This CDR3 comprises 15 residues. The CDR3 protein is CASSLRVDSFYEQYF. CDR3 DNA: TGTGCCAGCAGTTTAAGGGTGGACAGTTTCTACGAGCAGTACTTC.

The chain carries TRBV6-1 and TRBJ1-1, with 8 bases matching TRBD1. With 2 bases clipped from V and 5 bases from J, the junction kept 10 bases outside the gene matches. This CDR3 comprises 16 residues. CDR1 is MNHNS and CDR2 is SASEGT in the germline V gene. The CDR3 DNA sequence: TGTGCCAGCAGTGAAAGGGCAGGGGGCGGGGGGACTGAAGCTTTCTTT. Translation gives CASSERAGGGGTEAFF.

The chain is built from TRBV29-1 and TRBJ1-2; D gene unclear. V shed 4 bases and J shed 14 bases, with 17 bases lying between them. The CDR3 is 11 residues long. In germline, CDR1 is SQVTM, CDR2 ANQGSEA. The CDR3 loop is CSVGGGHMGTF. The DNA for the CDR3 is TGCAGCGTTGGGGGTGGTCATATGGGGACCTTC.

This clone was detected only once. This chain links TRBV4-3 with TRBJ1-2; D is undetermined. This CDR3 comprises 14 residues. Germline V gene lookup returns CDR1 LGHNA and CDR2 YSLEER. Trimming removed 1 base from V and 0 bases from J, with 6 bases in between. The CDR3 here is CASSQGVANYGYTF. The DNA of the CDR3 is TGCGCCAGCAGCCAAGGGGTTGCTAACTATGGCTACACCTTC.

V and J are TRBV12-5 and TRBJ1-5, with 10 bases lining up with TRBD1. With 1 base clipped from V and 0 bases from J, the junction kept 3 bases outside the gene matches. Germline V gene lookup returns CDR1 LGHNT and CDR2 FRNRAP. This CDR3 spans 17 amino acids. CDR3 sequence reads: CASGLGTGGNSNQPQHF. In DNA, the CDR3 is TGTGCTAGTGGTTTGGGGACAGGGGGTAATAGCAATCAGCCCCAGCATTTT.

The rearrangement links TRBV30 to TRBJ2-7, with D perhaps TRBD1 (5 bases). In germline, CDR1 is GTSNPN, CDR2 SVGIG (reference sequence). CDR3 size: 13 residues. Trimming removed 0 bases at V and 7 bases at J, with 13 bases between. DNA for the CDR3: TGTGCCTGGAGTGTAGGGCAGGGTAGGGAGCAGTACTTC. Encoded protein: CAWSVGQGREQYF.

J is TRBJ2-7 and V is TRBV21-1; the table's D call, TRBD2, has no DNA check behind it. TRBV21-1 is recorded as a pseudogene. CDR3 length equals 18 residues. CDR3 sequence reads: CASSKEARVIPDPYEQYF. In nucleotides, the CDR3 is TGTGCCAGCAGCAAAGAAGCGAGAGTAATACCCGACCCCTACGAGCAGTACTTC.

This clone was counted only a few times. CDR3 coding DNA: TGTGCCAGTAGTATAGCCCATAGCACAGATACGCAGTATTTT. Its protein product is CASSIAHSTDTQYF. The chain combines TRBV19 with TRBJ2-3; D gene unclear. Germline loops: CDR1 LNHDA, CDR2 SQIVND (reference sequence). V shed 1 base and J shed 0 bases, with 5 bases lying between them. This CDR3 is built from 14 residues.

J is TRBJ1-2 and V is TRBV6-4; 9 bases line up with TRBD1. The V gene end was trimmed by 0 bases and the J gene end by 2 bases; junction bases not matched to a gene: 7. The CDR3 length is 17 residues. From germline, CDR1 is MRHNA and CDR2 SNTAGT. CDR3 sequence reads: CASSDSMNRGRNYGYTF. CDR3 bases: TGTGCCAGCAGTGACTCGATGAACAGGGGGCGCAACTATGGCTACACCTTC.

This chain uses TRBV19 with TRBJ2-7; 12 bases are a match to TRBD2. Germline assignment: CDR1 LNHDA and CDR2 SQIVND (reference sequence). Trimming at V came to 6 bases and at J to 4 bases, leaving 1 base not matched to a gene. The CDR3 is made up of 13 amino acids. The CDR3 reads CASSGLAGYEQYF. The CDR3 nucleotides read TGTGCCAGTAGCGGACTAGCGGGGTACGAGCAGTACTTC.

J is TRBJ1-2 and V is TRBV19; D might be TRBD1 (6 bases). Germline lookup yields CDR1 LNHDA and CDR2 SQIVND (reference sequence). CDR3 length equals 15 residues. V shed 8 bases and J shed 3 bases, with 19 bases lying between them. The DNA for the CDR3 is TGTGCCAGTCATCCCTCGGGGGCCTCGGACTATGGCTACACCTTC. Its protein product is CASHPSGASDYGYTF.

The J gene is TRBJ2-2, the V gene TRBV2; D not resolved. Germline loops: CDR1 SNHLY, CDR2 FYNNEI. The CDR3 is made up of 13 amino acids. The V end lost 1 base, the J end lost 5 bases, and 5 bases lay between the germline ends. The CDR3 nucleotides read TGTGCCAGCAGTGAAGTTGTGACCGGGGAGCTGTTTTTT. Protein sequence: CASSEVVTGELFF.

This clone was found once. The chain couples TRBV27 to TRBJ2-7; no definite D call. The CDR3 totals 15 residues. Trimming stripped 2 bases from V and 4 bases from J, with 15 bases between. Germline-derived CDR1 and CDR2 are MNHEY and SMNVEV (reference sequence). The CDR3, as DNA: TGTGCCAGCAGTTTACGTCCAGGCTTCGATTACGAGCAGTACTTC. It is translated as CASSLRPGFDYEQYF.